There are a few counts of the clone carrying this T cell receptor beta chain. The CDR3 extends over 17 amino acids. Per germline, CDR1 MGHRA and CDR2 YSYEKL. V lost 1 base and J lost 9; bases outside the gene matches: 14. The data were taken from a study of CD8+ T cells in alopecia areata. Sequencing relied on a cDNA template that was reverse transcribed from extracted RNA. Some clones are missing from TCRdb's copy, which holds only in-frame ones; the method was immunoSEQ multiplex PCR. The top ten hold around 6.8% of the sample, which has 150,000 or so clones, 40% to 50% seen once. This receptor was taken from a human donor with alopecia areata. The sample comprised CD4+ T cells sorted from blood. The chain combines TRBV4-1 with TRBJ2-1; 8 nucleotides match TRBD2. The CDR3 spells CASSQVDMGLVAFEQFF. The CDR3 DNA reads TGCGCCAGCAGCCAAGTCGATATGGGACTAGTCGCCTTTGAGCAGTTCTTC.